This TCR beta chain is drawn from a study of OX40 agonist ivuxolimab in advanced cancers. At the level of the study: Every 2 weeks, patients got intravenous ivuxolimab at one of six dose levels (0.01-10 mg/kg). A history of anti-PD-1, anti-PD-L1 or anti-CTLA-4 therapy was acceptable, and about 37% had some.

Produced via immunoSEQ multiplex PCR; TCRdb's table is partial and in-frame only. The repertoire holds tens of thousands of clones, with approximately 91% as singletons. About this clone itself: The target antigen is unknown.

Study observations and caveats: CD4+ and CD8+ T cells in blood underwent clonal expansion by week 6 at 0.1 to 3.0 mg/kg.

The sample here was CD4+ or CD8+ T cells sorted from blood, taken in a trial of the OX40 agonist ivuxolimab. The TCR sequence derives from an adult with an advanced solid tumor such as melanoma, head and neck, liver or kidney cancer.

The chain's CDR3 is CASSQWTGADNEQFF. As DNA, the CDR3 is TGTGCCAGCTCACAATGGACAGGGGCGGACAATGAGCAGTTCTTC. The chain is built from TRBV18 and TRBJ2-1; 9 positions agree with TRBD1. Germline V gives CDR1 KGHSH, CDR2 LQKENI. J lost 5 bases, V lost 4 bases, and 6 bases had no gene match. The CDR3 is 15 residues long.